The 7 T cell receptor beta chains presented below share a single source sample, sequenced in a study of kidney transplant recipient with SARS-CoV-2 infection. TCRdb re-called the reads through MiXCR, storing one row per CDR3 protein. The sample includes fewer than 250,000 distinct CDR3 sequences, less than 35% of them seen just once. Sequenced material: a blood sample, taken at baseline and on day 111 from a kidney transplant recipient. Every receptor here comes from a young adult male patient who had COVID-19 and was a kidney transplant recipient. Certain T cells may be donor cells from the graft.

This clonotype occurred many times. The chain employs TRBV6-4 and TRBJ2-5, with a possible D match to TRBD2 (6 bases). Trimming stripped 6 bases from V and 5 bases from J, with 13 bases between. Germline CDR1 MRHNA, CDR2 SNTAGT. CDR3 length: 13 residues. The CDR3 loop reads CASSRARGETQYF. CDR3 nucleotides: TGTGCCAGCAGCCGGGCCCGGGGGGAGACCCAGTACTTC.

This clonotype was recorded at least ten times. This chain connects TRBV5-3 to TRBJ1-2, with unresolved D. TRBV5-3 is an ORF for which the function is uncertain. Trimming took 7 bases from V and 4 from J, leaving 23 bases between them. This CDR3 has 16 amino acids. The CDR3 region has the DNA TGTGCCAGACATCGAGAAGTGGTGAGAAAGACCTATGGCTACACCTTC. This translates into CARHREVVRKTYGYTF.

Comments on this clonotype: One junction end disagrees with the germline gene, perhaps due to a read error. This chain connects TRBV6-8 to TRBJ2-5, with D maybe TRBD2 (5 bases). The V gene's germline CDR1 is MNHGY and CDR2 SAAAGT. The length of the CDR3 is 15 residues. The CDR3 reads CVSSLTSEARETQYF. The CDR3, as DNA: TGTGTCAGCAGCCTCACTAGTGAAGCGCGCGAGACCCAGTACTTC.

This clonotype was observed once. One base away lies a much larger clone, so this may be a sequencing read error. This chain joins TRBV14 and TRBJ2-7; D ambiguous. The CDR3 consists of 13 residues. Per the germline V gene, CDR1 is SGHDN and CDR2 is FVKESK. The V and J ends lost 4 bases and 6 bases respectively, with 13 bases between them. The CDR3 loop is CASSLGIAREQYF. The CDR3, as DNA: TGTGCCAGCAGCCTAGGGATAGCTCGCGAGCAGTACTTC.

This clonotype has more than one count but fewer than ten. This sequence joins TRBV28 and TRBJ2-5, with D possibly called TRBD1 or TRBD2 (5 bases each). The V gene lost 3 bases and the J gene lost 5 bases, with 19 bases spanning the gap. Germline V gene sequence: CDR1 MDHEN, CDR2 SYDVKM. This CDR3 spans 16 amino acids. CDR3 coding DNA: TGTGCCAGCAGTTTTGGCTGGGACCCGCTACGGGAGACCCAGTACTTC. Amino acids: CASSFGWDPLRETQYF.

On this clonotype itself: Since a much larger clone is just one base distant, this may be a read error. This sequence joins TRBV5-1 and TRBJ2-5; TRBD1 matches at 7 bases. The CDR3 totals 15 residues. Germline trimming cut 1 base from V and 7 bases from J; bases unmatched to any gene: 10. Germline V gene lookup returns CDR1 SGHRS and CDR2 YFSETQ. CDR3: CASSLSGDRVGTQYF. The CDR3 region has the DNA TGCGCCAGCAGCTTGAGTGGGGACAGAGTAGGGACCCAGTACTTC.

DNA of the CDR3: TGCGCCAGCAGCCGAGAAACAATCTACACAGATACGCAGTATTTT. It translates to CASSRETIYTDTQYF. The chain has TRBV4-1 and TRBJ2-3; D unclear. The CDR3 loop spans 15 amino acids. Deletions cut 4 bases from V and 2 bases from J, with 13 bases between. The V gene's germline CDR1 is MGHRA and CDR2 YSYEKL.